The 19 T cell receptor beta chains below come from one sample, sequenced in a study of T cell responses to AZD1222 COVID-19 vaccine (dated by TCRdb to the early 2020s). The library was made by the immunoSEQ multiplex PCR assay. As stored in TCRdb, this immuneACCESS dataset retains in-frame rearrangements with V and J assigned. A fraction of the clones does not appear; measured against another copy, unresolved V genes explain less than half of the discrepancy, and the remainder lacks a known reason. Recorded for this sample are over 100,000 clones; 86% of them occurred a single time. The top ten clones comprise roughly an eighth of the sample. The time point label corresponds to: baseline before first vaccination. The sample here was peripheral blood, taken on day 0 of AZD1222 vaccination. These receptors were taken from an adult in good health.

V usage is TRBV9 and J usage is TRBJ1-3, with D unclear. Trimming pared 0 bases from V and 4 bases from J, leaving 8 bases between. This CDR3 is built from 14 residues. Germline CDR1 reads SGDLS; CDR2 reads YYNGEE. Here the CDR3 reads CASSVGPTGNTIYF. CDR3 DNA: TGTGCCAGCAGCGTAGGGCCCACCGGAAACACCATATATTTT.

This sequence joins TRBV29-1 and TRBJ2-7; 7 bases are shared with TRBD1. The CDR3 length is 14 residues. With V trimmed by 4 bases and J by 4 bases, 10 bases remained unmatched. The germline CDR1 and CDR2 sequences are SQVTM and ANQGSEA. This CDR3 reads CSVVWWDRKYEQYF. The CDR3 nucleotides read TGCAGCGTTGTGTGGTGGGACAGAAAATACGAGCAGTACTTC.

The chain has TRBV2 and TRBJ2-1; 9 nucleotides align to TRBD1. CDR1 is SNHLY, CDR2 FYNNEI, per germline. This CDR3 contains 14 residues. Trimming at V came to 10 bases and at J to 0 bases, leaving 4 bases not matched to a gene. The CDR3 loop is CATPGQGSYNEQFF. CDR3 sequence (DNA): TGTGCCACTCCGGGACAGGGCTCCTACAATGAGCAGTTCTTC.

V usage is TRBV9 and J usage is TRBJ2-7, with D uncertain. V lost 3 bases and J lost 2, with 12 bases in between. The CDR3 is 14 amino acids. Germline V gene sequence: CDR1 SGDLS, CDR2 YYNGEE. For the CDR3, the DNA is TGTGCCAGCAGCGCCCCGATTTTTCCCTACGAGCAGTACTTC. Translated: CASSAPIFPYEQYF.

The chain is built from TRBV3-1 (or the pseudogene TRBV3-2) and TRBJ1-3, with D tentatively TRBD1 (6 bases). The CDR3 loop spans 20 amino acids. V was trimmed by 3 bases and J by 0 bases, leaving 24 bases between them. Germline values: CDR1 LGHDT, CDR2 YNNKEL (reference sequence). In DNA, the CDR3 is TGTGCCAGCAGCCATCGCCACCCGGTTGACAGGCAATACTCTGGAAACACCATATATTTT. Its protein product is CASSHRHPVDRQYSGNTIYF.

The count of this clone is one. The rearrangement links TRBV19 to TRBJ2-1; 7 bases match TRBD2. J gave up 5 bases and V 9 bases, and 10 bases lay outside the gene matches. In germline, CDR1 is LNHDA, CDR2 SQIVND (reference sequence). The CDR3 extends over 14 amino acids. CDR3 in DNA: TGTGCCAGCTCGGGACTAAACCTTCACAATGAGCAGTTCTTC. It encodes CASSGLNLHNEQFF.

This chain links TRBV25-1 with TRBJ2-3; tentative D call: TRBD2 (6 bases). V was cut by 2 bases and J by 2 bases, with 11 bases left in between. Looked up from germline, CDR1 is MGHDK and CDR2 is SYGVNS. This CDR3 has 15 amino acids. As DNA, the CDR3 is TGTGCCAGCAGTGAAGGGGCGGGGTTCACAGATACGCAGTATTTT. Translated, it gives CASSEGAGFTDTQYF. The whole variable domain, filled in from reference TRBV25-1 and TRBJ2-3, reads EADIYQTPRYLVIGTGKKITLECSQTMGHDKMYWYQQDPGMELHLIHYSYGVNSTEKGDLSSESTVSRIRTEHFPLTLESARPSHTSQYLCASSEGAGFTDTQYFGPGTRLTVL.

CDR3 nucleotides: TGTGCCAGCAGCAGGGCTAGCGGGATCTACAATGAGCAGTTCTTC. Protein: CASSRASGIYNEQFF. The chain is built from TRBV21-1 and TRBJ2-1; the D call TRBD2 from the table was never checked on the DNA. TRBV21-1 has pseudogene status. The length of the CDR3 is 15 residues.

For the CDR3, the DNA is TGCGCCAGCAGCTTGGGTTACAGCCGTGTCCCCAACTATGGCTACACCTTC. Amino acids: CASSLGYSRVPNYGYTF. The chain uses TRBV5-1 and TRBJ1-2, with unresolved D. Germline values: CDR1 SGHRS, CDR2 YFSETQ. The CDR3 runs 17 residues. Trimming stripped 0 bases from V and 2 bases from J, with 17 bases between.

The chain uses TRBV18 and TRBJ1-4; D is unresolved. V lost 2 bases and J 7 bases, leaving 11 bases between the germline ends. This CDR3 contains 14 residues. The germline V gene encodes CDR1 KGHSH and CDR2 LQKENI. The CDR3 DNA sequence: TGTGCCAGCTCACCAGTGGGCCGGGGTGAAAAACTGTTTTTT. It codes for CASSPVGRGEKLFF. Full variable domain (missing parts from reference TRBV18 and TRBJ1-4): NAGVMQNPRHLVRRRGQEARLRCSPMKGHSHVYWYRQLPEEGLKFMVYLQKENIIDESGMPKERFSAEFPKEGPSILRIQQVVRGDSAAYFCASSPVGRGEKLFFGSGTQLSVL.

CDR3: CASSLEGVMNTEAFF. The DNA of the CDR3 is TGCGCCAGCAGCTTAGAGGGGGTGATGAACACTGAAGCTTTCTTT. This chain uses TRBV5-1 with TRBJ1-1; D possibly corresponds to TRBD1 (6 bases). V shed 2 bases and J shed 0 bases, with 11 bases lying between them. This CDR3 has 15 residues. CDR1 is SGHRS, CDR2 YFSETQ, per germline.

The chain joins TRBV19 to TRBJ1-2; D unresolved. V lost 7 bases and J lost 2, with 14 bases in between. Germline CDR1 LNHDA, CDR2 SQIVND (reference sequence). The CDR3 length is 14 residues. The DNA for the CDR3 is TGTGCCAGTATCCCCAATGGGGAAAACTATGGCTACACCTTC. Its protein is CASIPNGENYGYTF.

V usage is TRBV4-3 and J usage is TRBJ2-1, with D perhaps being TRBD1 or TRBD2 (5 bases each). Per the germline V gene, CDR1 is LGHNA and CDR2 is YSLEER. This CDR3 region has 15 residues. Trimming left V 2 bases short and J 7 bases short, with 15 bases between. The CDR3 DNA sequence: TGCGCCAGCAGCCAACCAAATGGGGGAAGGAATGAGCAGTTCTTC. It yields the protein CASSQPNGGRNEQFF.

The chain couples TRBV11-2 to TRBJ2-2; D may be TRBD2 (6 bases). Trimming stripped 11 bases from V and 0 bases from J, with 19 bases between. Looked up from germline, CDR1 is SGHAT and CDR2 is FQNNGV. CDR3 length equals 16 residues. For the CDR3, the DNA is TGTGCCGGCAAACCCGGGGGAGCAGCGAACACCGGGGAGCTGTTTTTT. Residues: CAGKPGGAANTGELFF.

This chain joins TRBV10-3 and TRBJ2-7; D possibly corresponds to TRBD2 (5 bases). The CDR3 runs to 14 residues. CDR1 ENHRY and CDR2 SYGVKD come from the germline V gene. Trimming stripped 5 bases from V and 7 bases from J, with 18 bases between. Written as DNA, the CDR3 is TGTGCCATCAGTTCGAACCTAGCCCCCTGGGAGCAGTACTTC. Its protein product is CAISSNLAPWEQYF.

V usage is TRBV30 and J usage is TRBJ1-4; 7 bases are shared with TRBD1. The CDR3 is 14 amino acids. Looked up from germline, CDR1 is GTSNPN and CDR2 is SVGIG (reference sequence). Trimming took 5 bases from V and 8 from J; bases not matched to a gene: 11. For the CDR3, the DNA is TGTGCCTGGGACCTTACAGGGGCAGGGGAAAAACTGTTTTTT. Amino acid sequence: CAWDLTGAGEKLFF.

This chain links TRBV7-2 with TRBJ2-5, with 7 bases fitting TRBD1. This CDR3 has 13 amino acids. V shed 1 base, J shed 7 bases, and the junction held 3 bases outside the gene matches. The germline V gene has CDR1 SGHTA and CDR2 FQGNSA. The CDR3, as DNA: TGTGCCAGCAGCTTAGGACAGGGCGGGACCCAGTACTTC. This encodes CASSLGQGGTQYF.

About this clone itself: A junction end diverges from the germline sequence, so it may reflect a read error. V gene TRBV6-4 combines with J gene TRBJ1-2; 7 bases line up with TRBD1. Germline CDR1 and CDR2: MRHNA and SNTAGT. The CDR3 has 13 amino acids. In DNA, the CDR3 is TGTGCCAGCAGCGATGGAACTGGACAGGCGAACGGGTTC. It specifies CASSDGTGQANGF.

The sample holds one count of this clone. The V and J genes are TRBV10-2 and TRBJ2-3; D is undetermined. Germline CDR1 is WSHSY and CDR2 is SAAADI. The V end lost 0 bases, the J end lost 6 bases, and 7 bases lay between the germline ends. The CDR3 loop spans 13 amino acids. CDR3 amino acids: CASSESRMDTQYF. In nucleotides, the CDR3 is TGCGCCAGCAGTGAGTCCCGGATGGATACGCAGTATTTT.